These 10 T cell receptor beta chains originate from one sample sequenced in a study of T-cell memory formation after mild COVID-19. A single record per CDR3 protein comes from TCRdb applying MiXCR to the 5' RACE reads. The sample consists of around 320,000 distinct CDR3 sequences, around 30% of them appearing once. Sequencing used PBMCs or a T cell subset sorted from them (not recorded which). These receptors all come from an adult woman who had mild COVID-19 (a few samples of this study predate the infection). Cell type and time point are not known.

The gene calls are TRBV12-3 or TRBV12-4 and TRBJ2-2; perhaps TRBD2 as D (6 bases). Trimming removed 6 bases at V and 6 bases at J, with 20 bases between. This CDR3 is built from 16 residues. CDR3 DNA sequence: TGTGCCAGCAGAAGGACGGGGGATACAAGCGCCGGGGAGCTGTTTTTT. It encodes CASRRTGDTSAGELFF.

J is TRBJ1-1 and V is TRBV3-1; possible D gene TRBD1, 6 bases. The germline V and J ends were trimmed by 1 base and 1 base, with 10 bases remaining between them. CDR1 is LGHDT, CDR2 YNNKEL, per germline (reference sequence). The CDR3 loop spans 15 amino acids. The DNA of the CDR3 is TGTGCCAGCAGCCAAGGACCGGGACAGAACACTGAAGCTTTCTTT. It specifies CASSQGPGQNTEAFF.

V usage is TRBV14 and J usage is TRBJ2-1; TRBD1 matches at 9 bases. The CDR3 runs to 16 residues. V shed 2 bases and J 2 bases; nucleotides not matched to a gene: 4. Germline V gives CDR1 SGHDN, CDR2 FVKESK. Written as DNA, the CDR3 is TGTGCCAGCAGCCAACGACAGGGGGGGACCTACAATGAGCAGTTCTTC. This sequence encodes CASSQRQGGTYNEQFF.

The chain employs TRBV4-3 and TRBJ2-1, with D uncertain. Germline V gene lookup returns CDR1 LGHNA and CDR2 YSLEER. There are 14 residues in the CDR3. V lost 1 base to trimming and J lost 4 bases, with 8 bases between them. CDR3 sequence (DNA): TGCGCCAGCAGCCAAGTACAGAGTTACAATGAGCAGTTCTTC. Its translation: CASSQVQSYNEQFF.

The chain is built from TRBV15 and TRBJ2-7; D is unresolved. The CDR3 has 12 residues. CDR1 is LNHNV, CDR2 YYDKDF, per germline (reference sequence). V lost 5 bases and J lost 0, with 5 bases in between. CDR3 in amino acids: CATSPDSYEQYF. The DNA for the CDR3 is TGTGCCACCAGCCCTGACTCCTACGAGCAGTACTTC.

The J gene is TRBJ2-7, the V gene TRBV7-9; the D gene is possibly TRBD1 (7 bases). V was shortened by 4 bases and J by 2 bases, with 15 bases between the two germline ends. The CDR3 length is 15 residues. The V gene's germline CDR1 is SEHNR and CDR2 FQNEAQ (reference sequence). The CDR3 is CASSSRGTVPYEQYF. Written as DNA, the CDR3 is TGTGCCAGCAGCTCCAGGGGGACTGTCCCCTACGAGCAGTACTTC. Full variable domain (missing parts from reference TRBV7-9 and TRBJ2-7): DTGVSQNPRHKITKRGQNVTFRCDPISEHNRLYWYRQTLGQGPEFLTYFQNEAQLEKSRLLSDRFSAERPKGSFSTLEIQRTEQGDSAMYLCASSSRGTVPYEQYFGPGTRLTVT.

This clonotype has a count of ten or more. The rearrangement uses TRBV29-1 and TRBJ2-1, with D unresolved. Germline loops: CDR1 SQVTM, CDR2 ANQGSEA. This CDR3 region has 11 residues. The V gene lost 0 bases and the J gene lost 3 bases, with 0 bases spanning the gap. Written as DNA, the CDR3 is TGCAGCGTTGAAGACTACAATGAGCAGTTCTTC. Protein sequence: CSVEDYNEQFF.

This clonotype appeared a few times. The rearrangement uses TRBV5-1 and TRBJ2-3; D is undetermined. Trimming took 4 bases from V and 6 from J, leaving 12 bases between them. CDR3 length: 13 amino acids. CDR1 and CDR2 (germline): SGHRS, YFSETQ. The CDR3 nucleotides are TGCGCCAGCAGCCCACGAGTGGGTGATACGCAGTATTTT. This translates into CASSPRVGDTQYF.

This clonotype was recorded at least ten times. The chain couples TRBV5-1 to TRBJ1-1; perhaps TRBD1 as D (5 bases). The V and J ends lost 4 bases and 1 base respectively, with 8 bases between them. This CDR3 comprises 13 residues. Germline values: CDR1 SGHRS, CDR2 YFSETQ. This chain's CDR3 is CASSLRGNTEAFF. Here the CDR3 DNA reads TGCGCCAGCAGCCTTAGGGGGAACACTGAAGCTTTCTTT.

There are a few counts of this clonotype. The CDR3 loop reads CATSDPVRGQGAGNEQFF. The CDR3 DNA follows: TGTGCCACCAGTGACCCCGTTCGAGGGCAGGGGGCTGGTAATGAGCAGTTCTTC. The V call is TRBV24-1, the J call TRBJ2-1; TRBD1 matches at 8 bases. The CDR3 extends over 18 amino acids. J lost 7 bases, V lost 4 bases, and 17 bases had no gene match. CDR1 is KGHDR, CDR2 SFDVKD, per germline.